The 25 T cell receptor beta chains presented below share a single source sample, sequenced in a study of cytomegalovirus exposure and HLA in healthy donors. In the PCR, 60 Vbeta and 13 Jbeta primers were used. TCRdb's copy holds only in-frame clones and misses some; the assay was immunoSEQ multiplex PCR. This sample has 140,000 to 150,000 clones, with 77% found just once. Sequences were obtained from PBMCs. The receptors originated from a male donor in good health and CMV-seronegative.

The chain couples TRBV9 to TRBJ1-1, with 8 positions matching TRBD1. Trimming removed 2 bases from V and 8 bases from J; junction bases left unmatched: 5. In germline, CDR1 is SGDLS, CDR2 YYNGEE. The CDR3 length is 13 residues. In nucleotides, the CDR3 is TGTGCCAGCAGCGTGGGGACAGGCCTCGAAGCTTTCTTT. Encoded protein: CASSVGTGLEAFF.

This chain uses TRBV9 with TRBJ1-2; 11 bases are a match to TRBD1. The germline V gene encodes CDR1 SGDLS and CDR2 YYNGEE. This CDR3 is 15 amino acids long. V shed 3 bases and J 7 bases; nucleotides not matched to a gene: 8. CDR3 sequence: CASSDPGTGGGGYTF. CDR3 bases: TGTGCCAGCAGCGATCCCGGGACAGGGGGAGGTGGCTACACCTTC.

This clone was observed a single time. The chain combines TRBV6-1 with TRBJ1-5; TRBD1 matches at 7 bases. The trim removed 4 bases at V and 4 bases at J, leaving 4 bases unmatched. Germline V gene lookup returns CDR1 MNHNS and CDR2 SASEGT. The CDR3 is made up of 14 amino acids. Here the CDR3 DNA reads TGTGCCAGCAGTGCTGACAGGGTTAATCAGCCCCAGCATTTT. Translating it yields CASSADRVNQPQHF.

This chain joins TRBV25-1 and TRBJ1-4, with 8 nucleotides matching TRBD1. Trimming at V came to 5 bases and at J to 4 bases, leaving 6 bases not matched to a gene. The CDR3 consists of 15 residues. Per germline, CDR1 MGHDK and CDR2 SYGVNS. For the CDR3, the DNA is TGTGCCAGCAGTCCCCGGACAGGGTTTAATGAAAAACTGTTTTTT. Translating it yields CASSPRTGFNEKLFF.

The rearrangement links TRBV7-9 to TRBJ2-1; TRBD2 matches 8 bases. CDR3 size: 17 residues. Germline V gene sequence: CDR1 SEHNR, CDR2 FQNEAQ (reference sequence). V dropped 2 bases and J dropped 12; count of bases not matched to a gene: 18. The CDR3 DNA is TGTGCCAGCAGCTTAAGTAGAACTAGCGGAGCATGGGGGGGGCAGTTCTTC. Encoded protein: CASSLSRTSGAWGGQFF. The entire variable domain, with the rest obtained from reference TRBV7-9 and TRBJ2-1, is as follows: DTGVSQNPRHKITKRGQNVTFRCDPISEHNRLYWYRQTLGQGPEFLTYFQNEAQLEKSRLLSDRFSAERPKGSFSTLEIQRTEQGDSAMYLCASSLSRTSGAWGGQFFGPGTRLTVL.

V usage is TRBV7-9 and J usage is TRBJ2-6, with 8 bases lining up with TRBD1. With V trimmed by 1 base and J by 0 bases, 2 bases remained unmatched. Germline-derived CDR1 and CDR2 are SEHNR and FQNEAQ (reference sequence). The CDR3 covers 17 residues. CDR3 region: CASSLGTGSSGANVLTF. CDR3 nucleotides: TGTGCCAGCAGCTTAGGGACAGGGAGCTCTGGGGCCAACGTCCTGACTTTC.

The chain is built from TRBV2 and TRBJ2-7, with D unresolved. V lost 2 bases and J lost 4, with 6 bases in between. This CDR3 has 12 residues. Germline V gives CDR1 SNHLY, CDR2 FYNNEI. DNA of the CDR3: TGTGCCAGCAGTGAAAGGAGTTACGAGCAGTACTTC. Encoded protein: CASSERSYEQYF.

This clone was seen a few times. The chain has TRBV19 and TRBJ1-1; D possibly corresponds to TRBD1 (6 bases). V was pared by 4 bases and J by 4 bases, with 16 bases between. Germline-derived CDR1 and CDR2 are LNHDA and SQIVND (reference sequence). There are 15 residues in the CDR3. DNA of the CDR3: TGTGCCAGTAGTACGGTCGGGGGGCCGCGCACTGAAGCTTTCTTT. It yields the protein CASSTVGGPRTEAFF. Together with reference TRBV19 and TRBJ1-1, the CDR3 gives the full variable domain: DGGITQSPKYLFRKEGQNVTLSCEQNLNHDAMYWYRQDPGQGLRLIYYSQIVNDFQKGDIAEGYSVSREKKESFPLTVTSAQKNPTAFYLCASSTVGGPRTEAFFGQGTRLTVV.

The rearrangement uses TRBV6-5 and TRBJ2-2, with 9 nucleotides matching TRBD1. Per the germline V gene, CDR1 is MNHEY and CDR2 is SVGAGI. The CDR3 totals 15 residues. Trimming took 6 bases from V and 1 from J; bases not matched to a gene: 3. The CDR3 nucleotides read TGTGCCAGCAGACGGACAGGGGAGAACACCGGGGAGCTGTTTTTT. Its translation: CASRRTGENTGELFF.

CDR3: CASSQTWTGNTIYF. The DNA for the CDR3 is TGTGCCAGCAGCCAAACTTGGACAGGAAACACCATATATTTT. The chain joins TRBV7-2 to TRBJ1-3; D is possibly TRBD1 (5 bases). Trimming left V 5 bases short and J 4 bases short, with 12 bases between. The germline V gene has CDR1 SGHTA and CDR2 FQGNSA. The CDR3 sequence is 14 residues long.

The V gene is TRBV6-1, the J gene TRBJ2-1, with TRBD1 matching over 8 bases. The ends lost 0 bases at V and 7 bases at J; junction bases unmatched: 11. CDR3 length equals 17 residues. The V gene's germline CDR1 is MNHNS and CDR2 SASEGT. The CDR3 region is CASSEALTGVLRNEQFF. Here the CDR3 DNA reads TGTGCCAGCAGTGAAGCGTTGACAGGGGTTTTAAGAAATGAGCAGTTCTTC.

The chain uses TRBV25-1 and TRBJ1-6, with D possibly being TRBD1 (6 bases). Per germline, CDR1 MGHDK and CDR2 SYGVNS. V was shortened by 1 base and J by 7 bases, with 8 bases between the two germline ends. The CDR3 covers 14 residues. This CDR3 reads CASSELGANSPLHF. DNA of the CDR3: TGTGCCAGCAGTGAATTGGGGGCAAATTCACCCCTCCACTTT. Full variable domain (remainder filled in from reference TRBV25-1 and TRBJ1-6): EADIYQTPRYLVIGTGKKITLECSQTMGHDKMYWYQQDPGMELHLIHYSYGVNSTEKGDLSSESTVSRIRTEHFPLTLESARPSHTSQYLCASSELGANSPLHFGNGTRLTVT.

The CDR3 nucleotides read TGTGCCAGCAGTGTTGATATAGCCACCAATGAGCAGTTCTTC. Translation gives CASSVDIATNEQFF. The V and J genes are TRBV2 and TRBJ2-1; no clear D. CDR3 size: 14 residues. The ends were cut back, 4 bases at V and 6 bases at J, with 13 bases in the middle. Per germline, CDR1 SNHLY and CDR2 FYNNEI. Filled out from reference TRBV2 and TRBJ2-1, the complete variable domain reads EPEVTQTPSHQVTQMGQEVILRCVPISNHLYFYWYRQILGQKVEFLVSFYNNEISEKSEIFDDQFSVERPDGSNFTLKIRSTKLEDSAMYFCASSVDIATNEQFFGPGTRLTVL.

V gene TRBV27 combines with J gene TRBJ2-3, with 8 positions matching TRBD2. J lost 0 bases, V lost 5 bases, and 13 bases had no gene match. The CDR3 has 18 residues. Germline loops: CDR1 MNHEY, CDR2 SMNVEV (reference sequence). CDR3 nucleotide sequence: TGTGCCAGCAGTACCCTAGGTGGTAGCGGGATTAGCACAGATACGCAGTATTTT. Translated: CASSTLGGSGISTDTQYF.

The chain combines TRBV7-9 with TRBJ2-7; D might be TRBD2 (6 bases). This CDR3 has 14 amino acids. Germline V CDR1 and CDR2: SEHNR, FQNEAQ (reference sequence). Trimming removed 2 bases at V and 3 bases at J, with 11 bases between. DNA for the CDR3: TGTGCCAGCAGCTTAACCCCGGAGGGCTACGAGCAGTACTTC. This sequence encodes CASSLTPEGYEQYF.

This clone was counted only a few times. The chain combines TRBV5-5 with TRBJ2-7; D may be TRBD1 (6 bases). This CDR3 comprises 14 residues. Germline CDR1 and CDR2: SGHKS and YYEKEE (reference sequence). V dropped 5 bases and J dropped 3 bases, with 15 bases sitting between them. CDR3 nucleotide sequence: TGTGCCAGCAGAAAAACGACAGGAGGCTACGAGCAGTACTTC. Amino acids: CASRKTTGGYEQYF.

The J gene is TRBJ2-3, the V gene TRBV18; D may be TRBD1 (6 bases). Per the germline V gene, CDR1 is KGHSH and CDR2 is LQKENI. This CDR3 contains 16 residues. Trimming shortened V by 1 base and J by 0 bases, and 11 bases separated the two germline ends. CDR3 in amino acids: CASSPRSGQSTDTQYF. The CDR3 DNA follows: TGTGCCAGCTCACCACGGTCAGGACAGAGCACAGATACGCAGTATTTT.

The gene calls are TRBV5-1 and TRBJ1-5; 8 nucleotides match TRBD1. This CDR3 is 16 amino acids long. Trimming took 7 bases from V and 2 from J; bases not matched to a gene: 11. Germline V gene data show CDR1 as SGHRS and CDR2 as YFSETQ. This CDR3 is CASLSLDRVGNQPQHF. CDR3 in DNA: TGCGCCAGCCTATCATTGGACAGGGTTGGCAATCAGCCCCAGCATTTT.

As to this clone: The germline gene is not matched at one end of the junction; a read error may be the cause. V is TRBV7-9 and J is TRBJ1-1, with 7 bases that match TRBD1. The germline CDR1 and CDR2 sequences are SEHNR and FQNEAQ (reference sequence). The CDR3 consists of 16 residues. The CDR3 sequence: CSSSPRSGTENTEAFF. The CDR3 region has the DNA TGTTCCAGCAGCCCTCGTTCCGGGACAGAGAACACTGAAGCTTTCTTT.

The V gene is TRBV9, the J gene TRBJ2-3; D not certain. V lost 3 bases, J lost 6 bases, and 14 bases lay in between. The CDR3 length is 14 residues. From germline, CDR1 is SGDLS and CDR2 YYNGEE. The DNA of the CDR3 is TGTGCCAGCAGCGGCGGCGCCCCGAGGGATACGCAGTATTTT. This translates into CASSGGAPRDTQYF.

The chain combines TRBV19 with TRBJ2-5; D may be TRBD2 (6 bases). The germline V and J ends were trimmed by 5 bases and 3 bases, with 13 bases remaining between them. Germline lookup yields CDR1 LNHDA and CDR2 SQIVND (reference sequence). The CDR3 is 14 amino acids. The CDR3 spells CASSRPGSKETQYF. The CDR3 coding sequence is TGTGCCAGTAGTCGCCCCGGGAGTAAAGAGACCCAGTACTTC. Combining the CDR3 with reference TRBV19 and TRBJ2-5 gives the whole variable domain DGGITQSPKYLFRKEGQNVTLSCEQNLNHDAMYWYRQDPGQGLRLIYYSQIVNDFQKGDIAEGYSVSREKKESFPLTVTSAQKNPTAFYLCASSRPGSKETQYFGPGTRLLVL.

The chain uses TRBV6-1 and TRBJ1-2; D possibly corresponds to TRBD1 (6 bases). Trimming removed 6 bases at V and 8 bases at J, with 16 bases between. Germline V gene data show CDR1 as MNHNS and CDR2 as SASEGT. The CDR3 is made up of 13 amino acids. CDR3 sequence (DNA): TGTGCCAGCAGCAAGCGGGGGGCGGAGGGCTACACCTTC. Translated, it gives CASSKRGAEGYTF.

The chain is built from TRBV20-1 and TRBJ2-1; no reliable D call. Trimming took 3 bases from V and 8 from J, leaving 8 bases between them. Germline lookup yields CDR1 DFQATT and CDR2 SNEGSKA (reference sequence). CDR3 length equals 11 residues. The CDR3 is CSASNSHEQFF. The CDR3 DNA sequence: TGCAGTGCTAGCAATAGCCATGAGCAGTTCTTC.

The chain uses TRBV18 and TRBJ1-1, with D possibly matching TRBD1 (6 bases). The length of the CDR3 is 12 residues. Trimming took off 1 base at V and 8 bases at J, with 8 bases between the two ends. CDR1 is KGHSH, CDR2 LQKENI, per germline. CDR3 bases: TGTGCCAGCTCACCACTAACAGGGGAAGCTTTCTTT. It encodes CASSPLTGEAFF.

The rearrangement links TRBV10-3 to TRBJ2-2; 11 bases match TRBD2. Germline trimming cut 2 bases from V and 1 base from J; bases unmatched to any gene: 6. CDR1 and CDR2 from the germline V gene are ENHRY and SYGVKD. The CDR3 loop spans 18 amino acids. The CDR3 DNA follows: TGTGCCATCAGTGAGCATCCCGGGACTAGCGGGAACACCGGGGAGCTGTTTTTT. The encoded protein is CAISEHPGTSGNTGELFF.